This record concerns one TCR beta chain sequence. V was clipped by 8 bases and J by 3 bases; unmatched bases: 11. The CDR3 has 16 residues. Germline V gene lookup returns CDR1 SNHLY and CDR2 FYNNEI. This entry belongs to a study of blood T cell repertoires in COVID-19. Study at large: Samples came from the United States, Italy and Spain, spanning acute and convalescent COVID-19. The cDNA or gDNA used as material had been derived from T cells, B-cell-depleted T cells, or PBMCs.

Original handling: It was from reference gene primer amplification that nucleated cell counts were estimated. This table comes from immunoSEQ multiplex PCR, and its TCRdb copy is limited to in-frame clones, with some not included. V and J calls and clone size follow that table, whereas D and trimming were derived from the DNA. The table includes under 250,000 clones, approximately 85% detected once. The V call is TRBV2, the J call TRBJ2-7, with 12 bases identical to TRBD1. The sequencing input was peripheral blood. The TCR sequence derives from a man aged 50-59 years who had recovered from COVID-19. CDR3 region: CASAALGQGAIYEQYF. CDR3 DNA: TGTGCCAGCGCTGCCTTGGGACAGGGGGCAATCTACGAGCAGTACTTC.